This TCR beta chain stems from a study of T cell responses to AZD1222 COVID-19 vaccine. Broader study findings: Donor demographics were predominantly white British with a female majority; clonal diversity may be underestimated. Targets within unmutated variant regions were reportedly found for nearly half of spike-specific TCRs. Spike-wide vaccine-associated CD4 TCRs dominated at 160-218 and 743-854.

Trimming took 2 bases from V and 3 from J, leaving 4 bases between them. The CDR3 extends over 12 amino acids. CDR1 MNHNS and CDR2 SASEGT come from the germline V gene. Regarding this clone: The antigen remains undetermined.

Data came from immunoSEQ multiplex PCR; TCRdb stores just in-frame clones and leaves some out. The data show about 140,000 clones, 80% to 95% seen once. Material: peripheral blood, obtained on day 0 of AZD1222 vaccination. The chain couples TRBV6-1 to TRBJ2-5; D is ambiguous. This clonotype originated in an adult in good health. The CDR3 region is CASSEQKETQYF. The CDR3 nucleotides are TGTGCCAGCAGTGAACAGAAAGAGACCCAGTACTTC.